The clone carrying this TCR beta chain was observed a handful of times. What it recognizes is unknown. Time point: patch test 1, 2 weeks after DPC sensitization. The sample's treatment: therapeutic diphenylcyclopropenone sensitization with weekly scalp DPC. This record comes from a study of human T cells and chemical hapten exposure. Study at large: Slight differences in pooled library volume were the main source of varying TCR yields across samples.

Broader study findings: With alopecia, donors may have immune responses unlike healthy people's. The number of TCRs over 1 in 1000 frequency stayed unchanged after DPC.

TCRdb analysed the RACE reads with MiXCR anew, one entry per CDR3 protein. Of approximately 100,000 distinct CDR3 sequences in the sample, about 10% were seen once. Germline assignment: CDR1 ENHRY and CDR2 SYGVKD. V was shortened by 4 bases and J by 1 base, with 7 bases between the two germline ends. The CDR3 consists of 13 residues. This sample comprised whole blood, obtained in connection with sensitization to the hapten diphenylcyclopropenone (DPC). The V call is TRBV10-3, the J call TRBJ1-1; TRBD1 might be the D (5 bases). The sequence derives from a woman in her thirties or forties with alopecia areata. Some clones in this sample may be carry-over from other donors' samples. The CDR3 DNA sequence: TGTGCCATCAGTGCCGACAGGAACACTGAAGCTTTCTTT. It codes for CAISADRNTEAFF.